Given below is one T cell receptor beta chain in context. Germline CDR1 reads SQVTM; CDR2 reads ANQGSEA. The CDR3 has 13 amino acids. V dropped 4 bases and J dropped 5; count of bases not matched to a gene: 4. Selected positively for CCR7 and CD45RO-negative, naive CD8 cells excluded terminally differentiated effector memory CD45RA+ cells. Only in-frame clones appear in the TCRdb table, and some are missing; sequencing was by immunoSEQ multiplex PCR. The sample contains hundreds of thousands of clones, around 90% of which appear only once. This specimen belongs to a study of shared clonotypes between healthy human individuals.

The receptor's source is a man aged 25 to 40 in good health. The sequencing input was naive CD8+ T cells sorted from blood. J is TRBJ2-1 and V is TRBV29-1, with TRBD2 matching over 8 bases. CDR3 amino acids: CSVGREGNNEQFF. In DNA form, the CDR3 reads TGCAGCGTTGGCCGGGAGGGTAACAATGAGCAGTTCTTC.